This TCR beta chain originates from a study of blood T cell repertoires in COVID-19. CDR1 MDHEN and CDR2 SYDVKM come from the germline V gene. The V gene lost 6 bases and the J gene lost 2 bases, with 19 bases spanning the gap. This CDR3 contains 16 residues. Some clones are missing from TCRdb's copy, which holds only in-frame ones; the method was immunoSEQ multiplex PCR. Among 110,000 to 150,000 clones listed, about nine tenths were seen once. The TCR was taken from a man aged 50-60 years who had recovered from COVID-19. The V call is TRBV28, the J call TRBJ1-1, with D possibly being TRBD1 (6 bases). The sequencing input was PBMCs or T cells enriched from blood (not recorded which). Written as DNA, the CDR3 is TGTGCCAGCAGAAGAACCGCGACAGGTTTAAACACTGAAGCTTTCTTT. This encodes CASRRTATGLNTEAFF.